This T cell receptor beta chain originates from a study of shared T cell receptors in the human thymus (dated by TCRdb to the early 2020s). Study-wide context: The study examined how self-reactive, shared T-cell receptor alpha chains are generated in the human thymus.

The library was obtained by the immunoSEQ multiplex PCR assay. Entries here come from immuneACCESS through TCRdb and include only in-frame sequences with V and J called. Some clones fail to appear in such tables; in the studies checked, an unresolved V gene covers under half of the shortfall, and the cause of the remainder is unknown. The sample records over 450,000 clones, more than 75% of which are singletons. The ten top clones hold about 0.013% of the sample. The germline V gene (reference sequence) supplies CDR1 SEHNR and CDR2 FQNEAQ. The germline V and J ends show losses of 5 bases and 6 bases respectively, and no gene match explains 11 bases of the junction. The CDR3 goes from the cysteine to the phenylalanine over 15 residues. Left in the record is the CDR3 DNA by itself, 45 bases read in frame from the first base. As for this clone: No cognate antigen has been identified for it. Base qualities are not provided; no much larger clone lies one nucleotide away.

A further study also used this sample, focusing on human thymus T cells. From that second study: The donors were immunologically healthy infants in Finland who had open corrective cardiac surgery for congenital heart defects. Thymus tissue was obtained as surgical resects removed during corrective cardiac surgery. Both the thymic and the peripheral blood repertoires appeared to show biased V and J gene segment usage. According to the related research, thymic TCR repertoires were highly overlapping among unrelated individuals. The study described the TCR alpha and beta repertoires in fewer than 10 infant thymus samples and a few matching peripheral blood samples. The infant donors were about 7 to 244 days old, and the cohort included five to seven males and two females. Thymocytes were freed from the tissue by mechanical means and kept at -70 degrees C as pellets of roughly 9-30 million cells. Genomic DNA was extracted from frozen cell pellets with a QIAsymphony instrument. Using the immunoSEQ multiplex PCR assay, the TCRB and TCRAD loci were amplified from a standardized quantity of quality-controlled genomic DNA. The amplicons spanned the V(D)J region and were long enough to cover the CDR3 and allow V and J genes to be identified. Through the commercial immunoSEQ service, the amplicons were sequenced on an Illumina platform. Corrections for primer bias and sequencing errors followed previously described methods, while TCRAD and TCRB definitions were based on the IMGT database. Repertoires were analysed with immunoSEQ Analyzer 3.0 and VDJTools, covering basic statistics, V/J segment usage, diversity estimates, rarefaction and pairwise overlap. Diversity was estimated with Chao1, ChaoE, Efron-Thisted, Shannon and inverse Simpson indices, and also on datasets down-sampled to the smallest sample. Repertoire overlap was assessed by strict matching of CDR3 nucleotide sequence, V gene and J gene, and clustering was done by Jaccard-based multidimensional scaling. On average, thymus samples yielded some 810,000 unique TCRB clonotypes, whereas blood samples yielded 65,000 to 100,000.

Sequences were obtained from thymocytes. The V gene is TRBV7-9 and the J gene is TRBJ2-7, with 9 middle bases fitting TRBD2. This TCR was sampled from a boy under two years old with a congenital heart defect. Donor details come from another sample of the same person, matched by shared clones. The nucleotides are TGTGCCAGCAGCGCCCGTCATGGGACTAGCAGCGAGCAGTACTTC. Its amino acids are CASSARHGTSSEQYF.